Sequencing of this T cell receptor (beta chain) was carried out in a study of Ad26.COV2.S vaccination and SARS-CoV-2 variants. The CDR3 is 15 residues long. The germline CDR1 and CDR2 sequences are DFQATT and SNEGSKA (reference sequence). The germline V and J ends were trimmed by 3 bases and 0 bases, with 9 bases remaining between them. Method: immunoSEQ multiplex PCR; TCRdb's copy keeps in-frame clones and lacks some. Of around 300,000 clones detected, around 90% appear once; the ten largest clones hold around 6.4%. As to treatment: about 20 received Ad26.COV2.S at low or high dose, single or two shots; five or six received placebo; per-sample allocation not given. Sampling happened 63 days after the first vaccine or placebo injection.

Source: peripheral blood, taken in a trial of Ad26.COV2.S vaccine versus placebo. The origin of this receptor is a person aged 18 to 59 who received the Ad26.COV2.S COVID-19 vaccine or a placebo. The V call is TRBV20-1, the J call TRBJ2-6; no definite D call. CDR3 in amino acids: CSASRGNSGANVLTF. CDR3 in DNA: TGCAGTGCTAGTAGAGGCAACTCTGGGGCCAACGTCCTGACTTTC.